The 16 T cell receptor beta chains reported below all come from one sample, sequenced in a study of blood T cell repertoires in COVID-19. Data came from immunoSEQ multiplex PCR; TCRdb stores just in-frame clones and leaves some out. The data hold about 220,000 clones, with around 84% observed a single time. Sample: peripheral blood. The source is a young man with active or convalescent COVID-19.

The chain links TRBV28 to TRBJ1-2; D possibly corresponds to TRBD1 (5 bases). This CDR3 region has 13 residues. In germline, CDR1 is MDHEN, CDR2 SYDVKM. Trimming pared 6 bases from V and 2 bases from J, leaving 10 bases between. CDR3 nucleotides: TGTGCCAGCAGCCTACAGGCGAACTATGGCTACACCTTC. Translating gives CASSLQANYGYTF.

This clone was picked up a small number of times. Within the sample, other DNA sequences also encode this same CDR3. V is TRBV20-1 and J is TRBJ2-7, with 8 bases aligning to TRBD2. From germline, CDR1 is DFQATT and CDR2 SNEGSKA (reference sequence). With 6 bases clipped from V and 2 bases from J, the junction kept 9 bases outside the gene matches. The CDR3 spans 14 residues. Here the CDR3 reads CSASASGGAYEQYF. The CDR3, as DNA: TGCAGTGCCAGTGCATCCGGGGGGGCCTACGAGCAGTACTTC.

V gene TRBV15 combines with J gene TRBJ1-4; no firm D call. CDR3 length equals 14 residues. Germline CDR1 is LNHNV and CDR2 is YYDKDF (reference sequence). Trimming shortened V by 1 base and J by 4 bases, and 7 bases separated the two germline ends. CDR3 loop: CATSRGTNNEKLFF. The CDR3 DNA follows: TGTGCCACCAGCAGAGGGACTAATAATGAAAAACTGTTTTTT.

This chain links TRBV6-5 with TRBJ1-3; D ambiguous. This CDR3 is 14 amino acids long. In germline, CDR1 is MNHEY, CDR2 SVGAGI. V was clipped by 8 bases and J by 2 bases, with 13 bases between them. CDR3 protein: CASPAPLPGNTIYF. CDR3 DNA sequence: TGTGCCAGCCCTGCACCGCTACCTGGAAACACCATATATTTT.

This chain links TRBV5-6 with TRBJ1-4; D gene uncertain. V shed 0 bases and J shed 8 bases, with 11 bases lying between them. The germline gives CDR1 SGHDT, CDR2 YYEEEE. CDR3 length equals 14 residues. The CDR3 bases are TGTGCCAGCAGCTTGGGGGGAGCTATGGAAAAACTGTTTTTT. Translating it yields CASSLGGAMEKLFF.

This clone was recorded once. The chain employs TRBV6-5 and TRBJ2-3; 11 bases fit TRBD1. The CDR3 runs to 15 residues. The germline V gene encodes CDR1 MNHEY and CDR2 SVGAGI. Trimming took 0 bases from V and 5 from J; bases not matched to a gene: 1. This chain's CDR3 is CASSYSGQGGDTQYF. The DNA of the CDR3 is TGTGCCAGCAGTTACTCGGGACAGGGGGGAGATACGCAGTATTTT.

The chain combines TRBV7-9 with TRBJ2-7; maybe TRBD1 (6 bases). The CDR3 totals 14 residues. The ends were cut back, 8 bases at V and 0 bases at J, with 14 bases in the middle. Germline lookup yields CDR1 SEHNR and CDR2 FQNEAQ (reference sequence). For the CDR3, the DNA is TGTGCCAGCTCATCCCCGGACAGCTCCTACGAGCAGTACTTC. This gives the protein CASSSPDSSYEQYF.

The chain employs TRBV7-9 and TRBJ2-1; a weak D match, TRBD2 (6 bases). The CDR3 length is 15 residues. V was trimmed by 1 base and J by 0 bases, leaving 7 bases between them. Germline CDR1 and CDR2: SEHNR and FQNEAQ (reference sequence). In nucleotides, the CDR3 is TGTGCCAGCAGCTTAGTCGGGAGCTCCTACAATGAGCAGTTCTTC. Its protein is CASSLVGSSYNEQFF.

This clone was counted only a few times. The genes are TRBV4-2 and TRBJ1-4; 7 nucleotides match TRBD1. There are 16 residues in the CDR3. Germline V CDR1 and CDR2: LGHNA, YNFKEQ. The V segment lost 3 bases and the J segment 3 bases; nucleotides outside the gene matches: 7. The CDR3 sequence: CASSHSTGDANEKLFF. CDR3 in DNA: TGTGCCAGCAGCCATTCTACAGGGGATGCTAATGAAAAACTGTTTTTT.

The chain couples TRBV6-1 to TRBJ1-2; TRBD1 agrees at 11 bases. The length of the CDR3 is 13 residues. The germline gives CDR1 MNHNS, CDR2 SASEGT. The V and J ends lost 2 bases and 12 bases, in that order; junction bases with no gene match: 5. Here the CDR3 reads CASSEIGTGGNTF. CDR3 nucleotide sequence: TGTGCCAGCAGTGAAATCGGGACAGGGGGAAACACCTTC.

The chain is built from TRBV5-8 and TRBJ1-1; no clear D gene. Looked up from germline, CDR1 is SGHTS and CDR2 is YDEGEE. The CDR3 covers 14 residues. The V gene lost 4 bases and the J gene lost 1 base, with 11 bases spanning the gap. The CDR3 sequence is CASSEDFENTEAFF. CDR3 sequence (DNA): TGTGCCAGCAGCGAGGACTTTGAGAACACTGAAGCTTTCTTT.

The chain recombines TRBV5-4 with TRBJ2-7; 9 bases map to TRBD1. CDR3 length: 14 residues. Germline CDR1 SGHNT, CDR2 YYREEE (reference sequence). Trimming cost V 7 bases and J 4 bases; bases outside gene matches: 9. CDR3 bases: TGTGCCAGCGTAACAGGGGGCAACATTTACGAGCAGTACTTC. Translating it yields CASVTGGNIYEQYF.

At least ten counts were recorded for this clone. This sequence joins TRBV7-6 and TRBJ2-3, with TRBD1 matching over 7 bases. J was trimmed by 5 bases and V by 5 bases; bases with no gene match: 13. The CDR3 sequence is 16 residues long. Germline CDR1 and CDR2: SGHVS and FNYEAQ. The CDR3 loop reads CASSIRQGKVGDTQYF. The CDR3 DNA sequence: TGTGCCAGCAGCATAAGACAGGGTAAAGTTGGAGATACGCAGTATTTT.

This clone was detected only once. The rearrangement links TRBV24-1 to TRBJ1-1; 7 nucleotides agree with TRBD1. V shed 2 bases, J shed 4 bases, and the junction held 12 bases outside the gene matches. Germline V lookup: CDR1 KGHDR, CDR2 SFDVKD. The CDR3 has 17 amino acids. As DNA, the CDR3 is TGTGCCACCAGTGATTCGACAGGGTGGGGCGAGCCCACTGAAGCTTTCTTT. This encodes CATSDSTGWGEPTEAFF.

The V and J genes are TRBV5-5 and TRBJ2-7; 8 nucleotides agree with TRBD2. The V gene's germline CDR1 is SGHKS and CDR2 YYEKEE (reference sequence). V was clipped by 0 bases and J by 4 bases; unmatched bases: 9. The CDR3 sequence is 16 residues long. In nucleotides, the CDR3 is TGTGCCAGCAGCTTGGTCGGGACTAGGGTGGATTACGAGCAGTACTTC. It yields the protein CASSLVGTRVDYEQYF. Full variable domain (missing parts from reference TRBV5-5 and TRBJ2-7): DAGVTQSPTHLIKTRGQQVTLRCSPISGHKSVSWYQQVLGQGPQFIFQYYEKEERGRGNFPDRFSARQFPNYSSELNVNALLLGDSALYLCASSLVGTRVDYEQYFGPGTRLTVT.

This clone was recorded once. The chain uses TRBV5-6 and TRBJ1-2; perhaps TRBD1 as D (6 bases). The CDR3 runs 12 residues. Germline V gives CDR1 SGHDT, CDR2 YYEEEE. Trimming took off 3 bases at V and 4 bases at J, with 7 bases between the two ends. CDR3 bases: TGTGCCAGCAGCTCGGACAGCTATGGCTACACCTTC. Translation: CASSSDSYGYTF.